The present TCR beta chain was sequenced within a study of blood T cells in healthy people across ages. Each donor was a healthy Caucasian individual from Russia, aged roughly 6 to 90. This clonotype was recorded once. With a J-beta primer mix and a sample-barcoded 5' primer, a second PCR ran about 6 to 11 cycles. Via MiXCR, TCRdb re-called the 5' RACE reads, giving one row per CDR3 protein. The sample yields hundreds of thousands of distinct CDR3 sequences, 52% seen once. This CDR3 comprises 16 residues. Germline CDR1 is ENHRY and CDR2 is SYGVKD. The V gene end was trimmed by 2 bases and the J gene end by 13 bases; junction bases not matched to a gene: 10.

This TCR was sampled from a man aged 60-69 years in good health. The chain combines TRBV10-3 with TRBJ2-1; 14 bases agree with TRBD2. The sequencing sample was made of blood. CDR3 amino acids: CAISEGLAGGRETQFF. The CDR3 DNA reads TGTGCCATCAGTGAGGGACTAGCGGGAGGAAGGGAGACCCAGTTCTTC.